This TCR beta chain was recorded in a study of CD8 T cell repertoires and HIV-1 epitope variants. Overall study context: Separate wells received one of Twenty-five Gag or Nef variant peptides. General observations from the study: The TAALDMSHF plasma variant had no responses, unlike KF9 (about 5 clonotypes) and HW9 (one).

V lost 0 bases and J 3 bases, leaving 11 bases between the germline ends. CDR1 and CDR2 (germline): KGHSH, LQKENI. The length of the CDR3 is 15 residues. Produced via immunoSEQ multiplex PCR; TCRdb's table is partial and in-frame only. The sample lists 4,500 to 5,000 clones; around two thirds were seen once. This clone was recorded a few times. Its antigen is unknown. V gene TRBV18 combines with J gene TRBJ1-1, with no clear D. Specimen: cultured CD8+ T cells derived from PBMCs. This TCR was sampled from a male donor with HIV. The CDR3 bases are TGTGCCAGCTCACCACCTGGACTGGCGGACACTGAAGCTTTCTTT. Protein: CASSPPGLADTEAFF. Filled out from reference TRBV18 and TRBJ1-1, the complete variable domain reads NAGVMQNPRHLVRRRGQEARLRCSPMKGHSHVYWYRQLPEEGLKFMVYLQKENIIDESGMPKERFSAEFPKEGPSILRIQQVVRGDSAAYFCASSPPGLADTEAFFGQGTRLTVV.